Reported below is one T cell receptor beta chain. Its antigen is not yet known. No much larger clone is present one base from it, and per-base qualities are unavailable. Using the deep immunoSEQ assay, multiplex PCR amplified TCR CDR3 regions from genomic DNA. Extracted genomic DNA from each cell subset was distributed evenly across all wells of several immunoSEQ 96-well plates, and each plate was treated as a replicate. Each replicate PCR for sorted subsets received approximately 220 ng genomic DNA, equal to tens of thousands of T cell genomes. The purified libraries were quantified using a Qubit 3.0 fluorometer, sized with a Bioanalyzer 2100, and then quantified again using the KAPA Library Quantification kit. Every immunoSEQ 96-well plate was sequenced on a dedicated single-read 150-cycle Illumina NextSeq 550 flow cell. The authors processed their data as follows. Because the immunoSEQ output included only junctional sequences and no quality scores, the filtering could not be the same as the filtering used for full-length reads. Sequences were annotated with PyIR, a Python wrapper for IgBLAST v1.9, and V/J genes and CDR3 were assigned using IMGT germline references. Reads with weak V/J assignments (E-value above 1e-6), missing CDR3, stop codons, out-of-frame junctions, or ambiguous translated residues were removed. V3J clonotypes were defined as sequences sharing an identical inferred V gene, J gene, and CDR3 amino acid sequence. The percentage overlap between two repertoires was calculated by dividing the number of shared unique clonotypes by the size of the smaller repertoire. RTK rarefaction, the Chao1 estimator, and Recon v2.1 estimates of unobserved clonotypes were used to assess repertoire richness. Generation probabilities for all TCRbeta clonotypes obtained by the gDNA method from a handful of donors were computed using OLGA. What TCRdb holds here is the immuneACCESS table cut down to in-frame rearrangements. Part of the clones is not present; checked against another copy, under half of the missing clones reflect an unresolved V gene, and the others are unexplained. That table supplies the V and J calls and clone size; D and trimming were determined from the DNA. Here the sample has around 1.5 million clones; roughly 98% occur a single time. The biggest ten clones account for 0.4% to 0.45% of the sample.

The germline V gene (reference sequence) supplies CDR1 MNHEY and CDR2 SMNVEV. The V end loses 8 bases and the J end loses 3 bases, and a stretch of 15 bases separates them. From its cysteine to its phenylalanine, the CDR3 spans 14 amino acids. The kept DNA is CDR3 alone, 42 bases in frame from the first base. These data originate in a study of shared clonotypes between healthy human individuals (dated by TCRdb to 2018 to 2021). In the study overall: A couple of women and a few men aged 18 to 49 years were included in the cohort. Between about 0.94 and 8.9 billion PBMCs per donor were obtained by leukapheresis. Libraries were prepared and TCR repertoires were sequenced by different laboratories using diverse techniques, in order to increase sequencing depth and limit assay-specific biases. For each donor, three plates each were used for CD4 naive and CD4 memory, two plates were used for CD8 naive, and one plate was used for CD8 memory. To estimate repertoire size and how much clonotypes are shared between individuals, the study performed deep sequencing of blood TCR repertoires from roughly five healthy adults. Results and caveats for the whole study, not just this receptor: Because the study included a small number of donors, the genetic and exposure-history diversity represented was limited. Larger estimated clonotype richness was generally found for naive subsets than for memory subsets. Sampling was restricted to blood, and TCR repertoires in tissue are likely to differ from TCR repertoires in blood. When a handful of donors were compared, the shared fraction of clonotypes was 5% to 6.5% for naive CD4, about 4% for naive CD8, more than 2% for memory CD4, and 0.4% for memory CD8. Incomplete sequencing was indicated by rarefaction of sorted-subset datasets, despite the large sequencing depth. Clonotypes shared by all four sorted-subset donors showed higher generation probabilities than non-shared clonotypes. Pairwise subsampling led to the expectation that sequencing depth would affect the degree of clonotype sharing among donors.

The donors were healthy, HIV-negative adults with no recently reported acute infections or vaccinations. Every donor was a Caucasian adult residing in Nashville, Tennessee, USA. CD4+ T cells were enriched through magnetic negative selection, after which naive cells were positively selected on CD45RA and the remaining negative fraction served as the memory subset. Blood was obtained by leukapheresis, after which PBMCs were separated by Ficoll-Histopaque density gradient centrifugation and cryopreserved in liquid nitrogen vapor phase. Analytical flow cytometry was used to check the purity and quantity of every magnetically sorted T cell population. Genomic DNA was isolated from every sorted fraction and measured by UV absorbance on a Nanodrop 2000c.

The origin of this receptor is a man aged 25-40 years in good health. Sequencing was carried out using naive CD4+ T cells sorted from blood. Per the publication, the cell subset or site label means: CD45RA+ positively selected. Recombination joined TRBV27 with TRBJ2-3; the D gene cannot be resolved reliably. The sequenced DNA: TGTGCCAGCTCTTCCGTTAGAAGTACAGATACGCAGTATTTT. The resulting protein is CASSSVRSTDTQYF.